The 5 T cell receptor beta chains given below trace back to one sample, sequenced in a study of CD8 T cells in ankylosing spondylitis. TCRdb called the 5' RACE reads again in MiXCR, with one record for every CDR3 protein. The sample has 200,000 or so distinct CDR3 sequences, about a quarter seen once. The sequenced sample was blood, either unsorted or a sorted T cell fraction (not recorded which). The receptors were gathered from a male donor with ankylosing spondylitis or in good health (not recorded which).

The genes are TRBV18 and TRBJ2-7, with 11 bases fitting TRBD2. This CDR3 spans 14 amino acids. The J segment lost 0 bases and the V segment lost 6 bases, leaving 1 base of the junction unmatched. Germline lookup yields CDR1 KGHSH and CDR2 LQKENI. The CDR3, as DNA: TGTGCCAGCTCTACTAGCGGGAGCTCCTACGAGCAGTACTTC. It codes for CASSTSGSSYEQYF.

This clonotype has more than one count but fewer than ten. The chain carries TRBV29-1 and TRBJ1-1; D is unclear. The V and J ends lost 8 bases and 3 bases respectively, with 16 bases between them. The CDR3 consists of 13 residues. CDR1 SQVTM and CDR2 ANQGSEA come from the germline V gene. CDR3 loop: CSTPGIQDTEAFF. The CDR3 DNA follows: TGCAGCACCCCGGGAATCCAGGACACTGAAGCTTTCTTT.

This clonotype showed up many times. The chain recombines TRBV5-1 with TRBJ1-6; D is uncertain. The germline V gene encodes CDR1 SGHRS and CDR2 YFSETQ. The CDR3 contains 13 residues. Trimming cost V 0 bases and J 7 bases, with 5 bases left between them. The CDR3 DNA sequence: TGCGCCAGCAGCTTGGCAGAGAATTCACCCCTCCACTTT. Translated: CASSLAENSPLHF.

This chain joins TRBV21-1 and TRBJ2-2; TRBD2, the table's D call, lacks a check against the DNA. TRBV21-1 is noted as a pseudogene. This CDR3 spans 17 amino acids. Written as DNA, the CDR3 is TGTGCCAGCAGCAAAGCGGCGAAGCGGGGGAACACCGGGGAGCTGTTTTTT. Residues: CASSKAAKRGNTGELFF.

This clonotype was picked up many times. CDR3 nucleotides: TGTGCCAGCAGTTGGCAGGGTACCTACGAGCAGTACTTC. Translating gives CASSWQGTYEQYF. This rearrangement joins TRBV12-3 or TRBV12-4 to TRBJ2-7; tentatively, D is TRBD1 (5 bases). V was trimmed by 4 bases and J by 2 bases, leaving 9 bases between them. The CDR3 consists of 13 residues.